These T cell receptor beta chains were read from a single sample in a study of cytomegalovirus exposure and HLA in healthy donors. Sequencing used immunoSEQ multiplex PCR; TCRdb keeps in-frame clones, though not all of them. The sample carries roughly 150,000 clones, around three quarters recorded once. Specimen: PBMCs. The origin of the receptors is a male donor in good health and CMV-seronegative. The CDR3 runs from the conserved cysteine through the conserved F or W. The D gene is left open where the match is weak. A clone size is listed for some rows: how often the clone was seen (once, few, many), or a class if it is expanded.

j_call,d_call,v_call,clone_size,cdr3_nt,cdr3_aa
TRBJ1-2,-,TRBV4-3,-,TGCGCCAGCAGCCAAGACTCGGGCGGGCCCTATGGCTACACCTTC,CASSQDSGGPYGYTF
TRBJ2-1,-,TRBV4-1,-,TGCGCCAGCAGCCAAGAGTGGACTAGCAGGGGGAATGAGCAGTTCTTC,CASSQEWTSRGNEQFF
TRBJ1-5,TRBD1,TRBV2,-,TGTGCCAGCAGTCTTCTTGACAGGGCTGGCAATCAGCCCCAGCATTTT,CASSLLDRAGNQPQHF
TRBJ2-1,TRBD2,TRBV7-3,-,TGTGCCAGCAGCCGCGGGGGGGCGGGCTACAATGAGCAGTTCTTC,CASSRGGAGYNEQFF
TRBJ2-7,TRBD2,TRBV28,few,TGTGCCAGCAGACTAGCGGGAGGCCTCGCGGACTACGAGCAGTACTTC,CASRLAGGLADYEQYF
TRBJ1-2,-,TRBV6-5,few,TGTGCCAGCAGTTACTCGGAGGAGGGCTATGGCTACACCTTC,CASSYSEEGYGYTF
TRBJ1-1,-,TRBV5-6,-,TGTGCCAGCAGCCGGGGCGAGACAGGATCTGCCGGTCCTGAAGCTTTCTTT,CASSRGETGSAGPEAFF
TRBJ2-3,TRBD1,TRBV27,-,TGTGCCAGCAGTGCGAGGGACAGCGGCACAGATACGCAGTATTTT,CASSARDSGTDTQYF
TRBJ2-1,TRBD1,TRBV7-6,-,TGTGCCAGCAGCCCTCAAGGGGGCGAATACAATGAGCAGTTCTTC,CASSPQGGEYNEQFF
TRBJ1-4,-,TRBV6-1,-,TGTGCCAGCAGTGAAGGCGGGGCGGGAGAAAAACTGTTTTTT,CASSEGGAGEKLFF
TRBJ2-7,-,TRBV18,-,TGTGCCAGCTCACCCGGGGGAAACGAGCAGTACTTC,CASSPGGNEQYF
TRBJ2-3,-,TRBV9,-,TGTGCCAGCAGCAGCGAGGGCCTTCTAATGCAGTATTTT,CASSSEGLLMQYF
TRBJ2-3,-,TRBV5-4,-,TGTGCCAGCAGCCGAGGCGATGGGGGGTCCACAGATACGCAGTATTTT,CASSRGDGGSTDTQYF
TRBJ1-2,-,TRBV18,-,TGTGCCAGCTCACCACCAAAATCTTCCCCTATCTATGGCTACACCTTC,CASSPPKSSPIYGYTF
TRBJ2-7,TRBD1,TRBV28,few,TGTGCCAGCACTCCAACCGGGACAGGGGTTCAAGGGGGGGCCTCTCCCTACGAGCAGTACTTC,CASTPTGTGVQGGASPYEQYF
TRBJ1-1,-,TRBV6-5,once,TGTGCCAGCAGTTCTGAGGACAGCCAAAAAAGGACTGAAGCTTTCTTT,CASSSEDSQKRTEAFF
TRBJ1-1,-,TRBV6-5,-,TGTGCCAGCAGTTACGATAGGAACACTGAAGCTTTCTTT,CASSYDRNTEAFF
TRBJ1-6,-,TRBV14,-,TGTGCCAGCAGCCAAGGAGGTTCACCCCTCCACTTT,CASSQGGSPLHF
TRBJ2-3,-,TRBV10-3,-,TGTGCCATCAGAGTGACAGAACGCCTGGAAGATACGCAGTATTTT,CAIRVTERLEDTQYF
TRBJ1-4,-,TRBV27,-,TGTGCCGCGAGGAGTCTCGCTAATGAAAAACTGTTTTTT,CAARSLANEKLFF
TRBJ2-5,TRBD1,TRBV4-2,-,TGTGCCAGCAGCCAAGAATTGGGGACAGGGACCCAAGAGACCCAGTACTTC,CASSQELGTGTQETQYF
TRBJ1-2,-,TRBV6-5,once,TGTGCCAGCAGTTACTCGATTGACAGAACTGGCTACACCTTC,CASSYSIDRTGYTF
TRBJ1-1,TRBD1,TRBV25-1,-,TGTGCCAGCAGTGAGTACAGGGGAATGAACACTGAAGCTTTCTTT,CASSEYRGMNTEAFF
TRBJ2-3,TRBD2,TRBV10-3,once,TGTGCCATCACCGCCCAGGGCCTAGCGGGAGCAGATACGCAGTATTTT,CAITAQGLAGADTQYF
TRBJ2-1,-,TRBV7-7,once,TGTGCTAGCAGCTTAGCCGGGACCCCTCAGGGGGAGCAGTTCTTC,CASSLAGTPQGEQFF
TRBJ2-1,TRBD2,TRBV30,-,TGTGCCTGGAACCACCAGCCTAGGACTAGCGGGGCCCCTAGCTCCTACAATGAGCAGTTCTTC,CAWNHQPRTSGAPSSYNEQFF
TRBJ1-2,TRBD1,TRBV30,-,TGTGCCTGGGACAGGGGACCGGGCTACACCTTC,CAWDRGPGYTF
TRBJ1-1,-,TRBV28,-,TGTGCCAGCAGTCCCCCCTCGCGGGAAATTAACACTGAAGCTTTCTTT,CASSPPSREINTEAFF